Each of the 7 T cell receptor beta chains below was sequenced from the same sample in a study of T cell responses to AZD1222 COVID-19 vaccine. Method: immunoSEQ multiplex PCR; TCRdb's copy keeps in-frame clones and lacks some. The data hold roughly 150,000 clones, with 80% to 95% observed a single time. Material: peripheral blood, obtained on day 0 of AZD1222 vaccination. These receptors were collected from an adult in good health.

The J gene is TRBJ2-1, the V gene TRBV7-9, with 12 positions matching TRBD2. The V segment lost 5 bases and the J segment 5 bases; nucleotides outside the gene matches: 7. The CDR3 runs to 16 residues. Looked up from germline, CDR1 is SEHNR and CDR2 is FQNEAQ (reference sequence). The CDR3 spells CASSPLAGGPDNEQFF. CDR3 bases: TGTGCCAGCAGCCCGCTAGCGGGAGGGCCCGACAATGAGCAGTTCTTC.

The rearrangement uses TRBV6-5 and TRBJ2-6; 7 bases match TRBD2. V shed 4 bases and J 0 bases; nucleotides not matched to a gene: 3. Germline V gives CDR1 MNHEY, CDR2 SVGAGI. This CDR3 has 16 amino acids. CDR3 nucleotide sequence: TGTGCCAGCAGTTCCTCGGGGGGCTCTGGGGCCAACGTCCTGACTTTC. This encodes CASSSSGGSGANVLTF.

The J gene is TRBJ1-1, the V gene TRBV7-9; D is undetermined. Germline V gene lookup returns CDR1 SEHNR and CDR2 FQNEAQ (reference sequence). Between the trimmed V and J ends, which lost 1 base and 1 base, there was a span of 13 bases. This CDR3 is built from 16 residues. This CDR3 is CASSLETYSSNTEAFF. In DNA form, the CDR3 reads TGTGCCAGCAGCTTAGAAACGTACAGTTCGAACACTGAAGCTTTCTTT.

CDR3 coding DNA: TGTGCCAGCTCACCACCGAGGTCTGGGACAGGGACCTCTGGAAACACCATATATTTT. Translating it yields CASSPPRSGTGTSGNTIYF. The J gene is TRBJ1-3, the V gene TRBV18, with 9 bases identical to TRBD1. Germline assignment: CDR1 KGHSH and CDR2 LQKENI. V lost 0 bases to trimming and J lost 0 bases; unmatched junction nucleotides: 9. There are 19 residues in the CDR3.

The CDR3 nucleotides are TGTGCCAGCAGTTTAGGATCGGGGAATCAGCCCCAGCATTTT. Its protein is CASSLGSGNQPQHF. V gene TRBV25-1 combines with J gene TRBJ1-5, with no clear D. There are 14 residues in the CDR3. Germline loops: CDR1 MGHDK, CDR2 SYGVNS. Trimming left V 5 bases short and J 4 bases short, with 12 bases between.

The chain uses TRBV29-1 and TRBJ2-7; the match to TRBD2 covers 9 bases. Trimming at V came to 4 bases and at J to 3 bases, leaving 4 bases not matched to a gene. CDR3 length: 13 amino acids. In germline, CDR1 is SQVTM, CDR2 ANQGSEA. CDR3 residues: CSVVETSGYEQYF. The CDR3, as DNA: TGCAGCGTTGTGGAGACTAGCGGCTACGAGCAGTACTTC.

The J gene is TRBJ1-1, the V gene TRBV12-3 or TRBV12-4, with 7 positions matching TRBD1. The CDR3 spans 13 residues. Germline trimming cut 4 bases from V and 3 bases from J; bases unmatched to any gene: 2. In DNA, the CDR3 is TGTGCCAGCAGTTCGACAGGGTACACTGAAGCTTTCTTT. Protein product: CASSSTGYTEAFF.